The next 8 T cell receptor beta chains were all read from a single sample in a study of graft-versus-host responses after intestinal transplantation. Generated by immunoSEQ multiplex PCR, the TCRdb table keeps only in-frame clones and is missing some. The sample yields about 100,000 clones, about nine tenths seen once. These receptors' antigens are unknown. The specimen was unstimulated CD8+ T cells sorted from spleen or lymph node cells, collected before intestinal transplant. The receptors were gathered from a human donor who received an intestinal transplant.

The chain recombines TRBV9 with TRBJ1-4, with D possibly matching TRBD1 (6 bases). The CDR3 is 14 residues long. Per germline, CDR1 SGDLS and CDR2 YYNGEE. V dropped 0 bases and J dropped 6 bases, with 9 bases sitting between them. CDR3 sequence (DNA): TGTGCCAGCAGCGTAGCGGGGGGCGATGAAAAACTGTTTTTT. Its protein product is CASSVAGGDEKLFF.

V is TRBV10-3 and J is TRBJ2-1; TRBD1 is a possible D gene (6 bases). Germline V gene data show CDR1 as ENHRY and CDR2 as SYGVKD. Between the trimmed V and J ends, which lost 3 bases and 8 bases, there was a span of 17 bases. This CDR3 has 15 amino acids. CDR3 DNA: TGTGCCATCAGTGACCCTGGGGGCCTCCGGGATGAGCAGTTCTTC. Translation gives CAISDPGGLRDEQFF.

The CDR3 DNA follows: TGTGCCAGCAGCTTTGGCGGGGGAAAACTGTTTTTT. It is translated as CASSFGGGKLFF. J is TRBJ1-4 and V is TRBV7-6; D perhaps matches TRBD1 (5 bases). Germline V gives CDR1 SGHVS, CDR2 FNYEAQ. V was clipped by 3 bases and J by 10 bases, with 9 bases between them. The CDR3 is made up of 12 amino acids.

V usage is TRBV7-6 and J usage is TRBJ1-6, with 10 bases aligning to TRBD1. V gave up 5 bases and J gave up 7 bases; unmatched junction bases: 5. The CDR3 is 15 residues long. CDR1 and CDR2 (germline): SGHVS, FNYEAQ. Here the CDR3 reads CASSPGTGVNSPLHF. Written as DNA, the CDR3 is TGTGCCAGCAGCCCGGGGACAGGGGTGAATTCACCCCTCCACTTT.

The rearrangement joins TRBV5-1 to TRBJ1-2; tentative D call: TRBD1 (6 bases). This CDR3 has 14 residues. V dropped 0 bases and J dropped 2 bases, with 8 bases sitting between them. The germline V gene encodes CDR1 SGHRS and CDR2 YFSETQ. The DNA of the CDR3 is TGCGCCAGCAGCTTGGTAGGGGGGAACTATGGCTACACCTTC. This sequence encodes CASSLVGGNYGYTF.

J is TRBJ1-2 and V is TRBV5-1, with D unresolved. CDR3 length: 12 residues. The ends were cut back, 0 bases at V and 7 bases at J, with 7 bases in the middle. Germline V gene data show CDR1 as SGHRS and CDR2 as YFSETQ. The CDR3 sequence is CASSLDVGGYTF. DNA for the CDR3: TGCGCCAGCAGCTTGGATGTGGGTGGCTACACCTTC.

The chain couples TRBV10-3 to TRBJ2-5, with TRBD2 matching 8 bases. Germline V gene sequence: CDR1 ENHRY, CDR2 SYGVKD. This CDR3 has 13 residues. The V segment lost 10 bases and the J segment 2 bases; nucleotides outside the gene matches: 6. As DNA, the CDR3 is TGTGCCAGTAGCGGGGATCTTCAAGAGACCCAGTACTTC. It codes for CASSGDLQETQYF.

The CDR3 DNA reads as TGTGCCAGCAGCTTAGGACTAGCGGGAACCTTCAGGGGGGCAGATACGCAGTATTTT. Translation: CASSLGLAGTFRGADTQYF. The chain links TRBV13 to TRBJ2-3; 10 bases agree with TRBD2. V was pared by 0 bases and J by 4 bases, with 13 bases of the junction left unmatched. The CDR3 is 19 amino acids. From germline, CDR1 is PRHDT and CDR2 FYEKMQ (reference sequence).